The T cell receptor beta chain under discussion was sequenced for a study of cytomegalovirus exposure and HLA in healthy donors. Germline V gives CDR1 SGHRS, CDR2 YFSETQ. This CDR3 region has 14 residues. Deletions cut 0 bases from V and 8 bases from J, with 12 bases between. The PCR made use of 60 Vbeta and 13 Jbeta primers. Data came from immunoSEQ multiplex PCR; TCRdb stores just in-frame clones and leaves some out. The sample has around 120,000 clones; about 80% are singletons. The sample comprised PBMCs. V is TRBV5-1 and J is TRBJ2-1; D call uncertain. The TCR originated in a man between 50 and 59 years old in good health and CMV-seropositive. The CDR3 DNA reads TGCGCCAGCAGCTTGGCCGAGTCGCTCGATGAGCAGTTCTTC. Protein: CASSLAESLDEQFF.